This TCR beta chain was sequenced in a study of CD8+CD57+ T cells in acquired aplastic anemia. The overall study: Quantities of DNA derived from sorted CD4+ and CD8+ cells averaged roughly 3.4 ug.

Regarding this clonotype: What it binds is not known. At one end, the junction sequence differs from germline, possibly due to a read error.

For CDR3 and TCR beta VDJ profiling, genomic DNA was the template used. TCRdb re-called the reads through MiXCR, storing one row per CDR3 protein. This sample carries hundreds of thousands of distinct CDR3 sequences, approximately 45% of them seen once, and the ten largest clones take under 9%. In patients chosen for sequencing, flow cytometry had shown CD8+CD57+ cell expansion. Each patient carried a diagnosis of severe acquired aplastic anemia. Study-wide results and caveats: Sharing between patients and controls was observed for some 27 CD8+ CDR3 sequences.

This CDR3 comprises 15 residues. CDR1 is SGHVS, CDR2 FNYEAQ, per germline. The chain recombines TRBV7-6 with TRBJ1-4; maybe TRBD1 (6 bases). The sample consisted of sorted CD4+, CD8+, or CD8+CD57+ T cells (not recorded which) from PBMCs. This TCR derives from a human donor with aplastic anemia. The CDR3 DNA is TGCGCCAGCAGCCCCCGGGGAACAGGGAGTGAAAAACTGTTTTTT. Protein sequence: CASSPRGTGSEKLFF.